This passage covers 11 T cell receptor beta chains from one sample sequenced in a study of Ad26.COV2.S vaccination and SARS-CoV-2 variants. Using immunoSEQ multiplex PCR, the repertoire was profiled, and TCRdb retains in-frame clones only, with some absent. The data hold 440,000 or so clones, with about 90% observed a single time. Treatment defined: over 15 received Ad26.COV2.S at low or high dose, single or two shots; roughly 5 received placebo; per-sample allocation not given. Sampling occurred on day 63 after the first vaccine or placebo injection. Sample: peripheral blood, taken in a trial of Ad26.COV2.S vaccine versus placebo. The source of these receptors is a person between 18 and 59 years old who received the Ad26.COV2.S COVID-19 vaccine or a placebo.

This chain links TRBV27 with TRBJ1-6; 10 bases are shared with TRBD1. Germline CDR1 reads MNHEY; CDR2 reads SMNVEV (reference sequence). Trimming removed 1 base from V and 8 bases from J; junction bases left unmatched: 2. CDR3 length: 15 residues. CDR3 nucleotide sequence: TGTGCCAGCAGTTTATGGACAGGGGGTTATTCACCCCTCCACTTT. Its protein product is CASSLWTGGYSPLHF.

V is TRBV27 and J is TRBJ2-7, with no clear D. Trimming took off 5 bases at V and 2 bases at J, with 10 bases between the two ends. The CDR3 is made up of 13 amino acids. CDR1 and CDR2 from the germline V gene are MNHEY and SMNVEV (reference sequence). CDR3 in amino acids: CASSPRYPYEQYF. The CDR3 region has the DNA TGTGCCAGCAGTCCAAGGTACCCCTACGAGCAGTACTTC.

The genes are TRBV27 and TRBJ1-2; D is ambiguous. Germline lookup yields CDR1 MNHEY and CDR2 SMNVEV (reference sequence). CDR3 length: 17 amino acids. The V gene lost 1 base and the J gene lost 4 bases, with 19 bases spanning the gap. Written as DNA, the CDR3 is TGTGCCAGCAGTTTATATGCGGTCTCCAACAGCCCCTATGGCTACACCTTC. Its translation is CASSLYAVSNSPYGYTF.

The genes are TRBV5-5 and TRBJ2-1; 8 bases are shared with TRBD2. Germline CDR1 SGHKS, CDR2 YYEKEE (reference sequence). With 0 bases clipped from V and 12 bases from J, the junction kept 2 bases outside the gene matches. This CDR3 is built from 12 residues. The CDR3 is CASSLVSGAQFF. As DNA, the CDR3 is TGTGCCAGCAGCTTGGTTAGCGGGGCGCAGTTCTTC.

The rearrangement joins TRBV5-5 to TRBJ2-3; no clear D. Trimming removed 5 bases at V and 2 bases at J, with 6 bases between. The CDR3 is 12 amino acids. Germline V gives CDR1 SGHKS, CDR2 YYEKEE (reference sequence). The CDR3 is CASRLPTDTQYF. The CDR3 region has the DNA TGTGCCAGCAGGCTACCCACAGATACGCAGTATTTT.

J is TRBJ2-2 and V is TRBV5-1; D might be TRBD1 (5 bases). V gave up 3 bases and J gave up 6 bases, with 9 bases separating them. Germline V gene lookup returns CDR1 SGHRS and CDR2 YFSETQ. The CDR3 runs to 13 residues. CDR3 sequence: CASSSAGPGELFF. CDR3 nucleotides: TGCGCCAGCAGCTCCGCAGGGCCCGGGGAGCTGTTTTTT.

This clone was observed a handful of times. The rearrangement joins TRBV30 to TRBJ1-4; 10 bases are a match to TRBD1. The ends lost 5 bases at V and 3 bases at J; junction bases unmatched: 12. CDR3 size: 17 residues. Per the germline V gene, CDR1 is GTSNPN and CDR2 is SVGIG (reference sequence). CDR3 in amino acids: CAWETGGIGIANEKLFF. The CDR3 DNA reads TGTGCCTGGGAGACAGGGGGCATAGGTATCGCTAATGAAAAACTGTTTTTT.

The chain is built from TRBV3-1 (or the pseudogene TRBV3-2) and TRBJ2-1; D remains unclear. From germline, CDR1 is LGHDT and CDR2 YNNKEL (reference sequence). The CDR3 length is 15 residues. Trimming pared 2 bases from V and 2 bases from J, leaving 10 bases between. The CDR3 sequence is CASSQSPTTYNEQFF. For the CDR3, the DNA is TGTGCCAGCAGCCAATCACCTACTACCTACAATGAGCAGTTCTTC.

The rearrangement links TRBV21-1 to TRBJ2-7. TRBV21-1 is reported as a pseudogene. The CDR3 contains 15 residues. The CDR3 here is CASSETTALSYEQYF. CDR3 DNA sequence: TGTGCCAGCAGCGAAACAACTGCACTCTCCTACGAGCAGTACTTC.

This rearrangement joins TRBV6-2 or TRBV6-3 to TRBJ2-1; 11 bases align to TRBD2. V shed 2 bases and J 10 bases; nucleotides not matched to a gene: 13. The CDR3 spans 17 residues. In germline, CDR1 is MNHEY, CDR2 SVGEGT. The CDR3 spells CASSYVRFSGGVIEQFF. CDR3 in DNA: TGTGCCAGCAGTTACGTACGGTTTAGCGGGGGGGTCATCGAGCAGTTCTTC.

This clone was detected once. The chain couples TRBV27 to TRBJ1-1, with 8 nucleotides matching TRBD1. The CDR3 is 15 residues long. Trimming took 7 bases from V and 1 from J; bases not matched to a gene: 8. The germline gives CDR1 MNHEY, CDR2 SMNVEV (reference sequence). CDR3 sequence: CASTPGGLWNTEAFF. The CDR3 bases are TGTGCCAGCACCCCAGGGGGCTTATGGAACACTGAAGCTTTCTTT.